Listed below are T cell receptor beta chains from one sample, sequenced in a study of CD8 T cells in ankylosing spondylitis. MiXCR was run by TCRdb on the 5' RACE reads, yielding one entry per CDR3 protein. This sample has more than 300,000 distinct CDR3 sequences, with roughly 11% found just once. Specimen: blood, either unsorted or a sorted T cell fraction (not recorded which). These receptors were collected from a female donor with ankylosing spondylitis or in good health (not recorded which). The CDR3 runs from the conserved cysteine through the conserved F or W. A D gene is named only where the DNA matches it firmly. Where a row states a size, it is once, few, many or the class of an expanded clone; other rows omit it.

clone size	J gene	D gene	V gene	CDR3 DNA	CDR3 protein
-	TRBJ2-7	TRBD2	TRBV15	TGTGCCACCAGCAGGAAAAGCGGGAGAGTTTACGAGCAGTACTTC	CATSRKSGRVYEQYF
many	TRBJ1-1	-	TRBV18	TGTGCCAGCTCACCACGCGTAGACCTGAACACTGAAGCTTTCTTT	CASSPRVDLNTEAFF
-	TRBJ1-1	-	TRBV25-1	TGTGCCAGCAGAGAGTTAAACACTGAAGCTTTCTTT	CASRELNTEAFF
many	TRBJ2-1	TRBD2	TRBV20-1	TGCAGTGCTAGTGTCGGGACTAGCTTCAATGAGCAGTTCTTC	CSASVGTSFNEQFF
many	TRBJ1-2	-	TRBV9	TGTGCCAGCAGCCCCCAAGACGGGGAAGGTTATGGCTACACCTTC	CASSPQDGEGYGYTF
many	TRBJ1-2	TRBD1	TRBV4-3	TGCGCCAGCAGCCAAGATCGTCGGGACAGGGAATATGGCTACACCTTC	CASSQDRRDREYGYTF
many	TRBJ1-2	-	TRBV5-1	TGCGCCAGCAGCAAAGGAGGTCGGGGGTCCTATGGCTACACCTTC	CASSKGGRGSYGYTF
-	TRBJ2-2	TRBD2	TRBV5-1	TGCGCCAGCAGCTCCCTAACTAGCGGGGGCGAGGAGCTGTTTTTT	CASSSLTSGGEELFF
-	TRBJ1-1	-	TRBV5-4	TGTGCCAGCAGGACTTCCCCAGTGAACACTGAAGCTTTCTTT	CASRTSPVNTEAFF
many	TRBJ1-6	-	TRBV3-1	TGTGCCAGCAGCGACAATAGAAAGCCACCCCTCCACTTT	CASSDNRKPPLHF
-	TRBJ2-5	-	TRBV20-1	TGCAGTGCTAGGGGGGCGGAGGGTATGGAGACCCAGTACTTC	CSARGAEGMETQYF
-	TRBJ1-5	TRBD1	TRBV20-1	TGCAGTGCTAGAATACAGGGGGGTGATCAGCCCCAGCATTTT	CSARIQGGDQPQHF
-	TRBJ1-2	-	TRBV10-1	TGCGCCAGCAGTGAGACCAGTACTGGGGGCTACACCTTC	CASSETSTGGYTF
many	TRBJ2-1	TRBD2	TRBV20-1	TGCAGTGCTAAATCCCTAGCGGGAGAGAACAATGAGCAGTTCTTC	CSAKSLAGENNEQFF
-	TRBJ2-7	-	TRBV5-1	TGCGCCAGCAGCTCAGGACTCCGCCGCAAATCCTACGAGCAGTACTTC	CASSSGLRRKSYEQYF
few	TRBJ2-1	-	TRBV20-1	TGCAGTGCTAGGGGTTTGGCGGGATCATACAATGAGCAGTTCTTC	CSARGLAGSYNEQFF
-	TRBJ2-7	TRBD1	TRBV18	TGTGCCAGCTCCATTAAAATCGGGACAGGGGATGGCGAGCAGTACTTC	CASSIKIGTGDGEQYF
many	TRBJ2-1	-	TRBV5-5	TGTGCCAGCAGCTCCAGGCCCAGTTACAATGAGCAGTTCTTC	CASSSRPSYNEQFF
few	TRBJ2-1	TRBD2	TRBV7-2	TGTGCCAGCAGCGGGGGGACTAGCGGGGGCTATGAGCAGTTCTTC	CASSGGTSGGYEQFF
many	TRBJ2-2	-	TRBV27	TGTGCCAGCTCACAACACCCGCGGGGGAACACCGGGGAGCTGTTTTTT	CASSQHPRGNTGELFF
-	TRBJ2-2	TRBD1	TRBV7-8	TGTGCCACTCGGACAGGGAGGAACACCGGGGAGCTGTTTTTT	CATRTGRNTGELFF
many	TRBJ2-7	TRBD1	TRBV7-9	TGTGCCAGCAGCCGGACAGGGCTACCCTACGAGCAGTACTTC	CASSRTGLPYEQYF